This entry features one TCR beta chain sequence. This sample is drawn from a study of tumor-infiltrating lymphocytes in primary liver carcinoma. CDR3 length: 12 residues. From germline, CDR1 is DFQATT and CDR2 SNEGSKA (reference sequence). Trimming removed 5 bases from V and 4 bases from J; junction bases left unmatched: 4. Blood RNA was derived from unsorted whole blood, and germline DNA was extracted too. TCR beta cDNA was made from 500 ng total RNA with a constant-region primer. Nested multiplex PCR, run for three rounds with slightly modified ARM-PCR, yielded TCR beta libraries. The first two PCR rounds used TRBV1-TRBV30 primers with a Cbeta primer, roughly 10 cycles each. From the multiplex PCR reads, TCRdb called clonotypes with MiXCR, one entry per CDR3 protein. The table has 320,000 or so distinct CDR3 sequences, roughly two thirds seen once.

This TCR was sampled from a man aged 40-50 years with primary liver carcinoma and hepatitis B virus infection. V is TRBV20-1 and J is TRBJ2-5; 7 nucleotides agree with TRBD2. Sample: peripheral blood. The CDR3 DNA sequence: TGCAGTGCTCAGTCGGGGGGAGAGACCCAGTACTTC. As protein: CSAQSGGETQYF.